What follows is one T cell receptor (beta chain) and its context. This entry is derived from a study of blood T cell repertoires in COVID-19. In the study overall: In each case, the material was cDNA or gDNA derived from T cells, B-cell-depleted T cells, or PBMCs.

Libraries were prepared by immunoSEQ multiplex PCR; TCRdb keeps only in-frame clonotypes and omits some of them. This repertoire shows 55,000 to 85,000 clones, about four fifths found once; its top ten account for about 0.8%. The CDR3 consists of 16 residues. CDR1 is SNHLY and CDR2 is FYNNEI in the germline V gene. V shed 9 bases and J 6 bases; nucleotides not matched to a gene: 13. This clonotype was obtained from a woman in her sixties or seventies with acute or convalescent COVID-19. This chain joins TRBV2 and TRBJ2-2; TRBD2 matches 10 bases. Sequenced: peripheral blood. The CDR3 protein is CARSGSGRGNAGELFF. The CDR3 nucleotides read TGTGCCAGATCGGGGAGCGGGAGGGGAAACGCCGGGGAGCTGTTTTTT.